This entry is about one TCR beta chain. Its antigen remains unidentified. No per-base quality is available; no much larger clone lies one base away. Between the V and J ends, shortened by 3 bases and 8 bases respectively, the junction contains 11 bases. The CDR3 runs 14 residues from the cysteine to the phenylalanine. The sequence is cut down to CDR3 DNA, 42 bases in frame from base 1. Sequences SGHTA (CDR1) and FQGNSA (CDR2) are obtained from the germline V gene. In the prospective study, participants were about 18 to 95 years old, resided in 20 to 30 geographic areas of the United States, and were enrolled through a virtual design. To assign participants to cohorts, the prospective study relied on clinical history that participants themselves reported in a screening survey and a study questionnaire. ImmuneRACE Cohort 3 recovered participants were defined by two consecutive negative NP/OP PCR tests, healthcare professional clearance, or symptom resolution. Mobile phlebotomists in the prospective study collected whole blood, serum and a nasopharyngeal or oropharyngeal swab from every participant. Prospective study participants could optionally give additional blood draws and questionnaires over an approximately 2-month period. Before DNA extraction, prospective study blood samples were shipped either frozen or at room temperature.

The immunoSEQ Assay, a bias-controlled multiplex PCR, was used to amplify TCRbeta CDR3 regions from genomic DNA. For the original study's pipeline: The number of nucleated cells in each sample was estimated by amplification of reference gene primers within the assay. Sequence reads were collapsed and filtered to measure the absolute abundance of every unique TCRbeta CDR3 rearrangement. Productive Simpson clonality was computed per sample as the square root of Simpson's diversity index over productive rearrangements. Here the immuneACCESS table is served through TCRdb, limited to in-frame sequences with V and J called. Missing clones are a known gap in these copies; in checked studies unresolved V genes cover under half, and the rest lacks a known reason. V and J calls and clone size are copied from that table; D and trimming were computed from the DNA. The sample table lists about 330,000 clones, approximately 87% of them with a count of one. The ten largest make up approximately 5.3% of the sample.

The sample originates from a study of blood T cell repertoires in COVID-19 (dated by TCRdb to the early 2020s). With respect to the entire study: Samples covering the acute and convalescent phases of COVID-19 were provided by collaborators in the United States, Italy and Spain. Where available, HLA class I and class II types were taken from metadata supplied by the sample provider and were not determined by assay-based typing. Deeply sampled blood TCRbeta repertoires from subjects exposed to, actively infected with, or recovered from COVID-19 were included in the dataset. Nearly every sample came with metadata listing a de-identified subject ID, COVID-19 status, age in years and sex. Samples were obtained from the ongoing ImmuneRACE study (first 160 participants) and from approximately 1,200 subjects provided by 6 global collaborators. The material from the prospective study consisted of cDNA or gDNA derived from T cells, B-cell-depleted T cells, or PBMCs. A freely available public database, intended as a resource for researchers studying the immune response to SARS-CoV-2, is where the repertoires were released.

Overall study results and their limits: How much clinical and demographic metadata was included differed by source and by participant, and the metadata was provided uncurated.

The V and J genes are TRBV7-2 and TRBJ1-6, and possibly TRBD1, on 5 matching bases. The sequenced sample consisted of PBMCs or T cells enriched from blood (not recorded which). The clonotype comes from a woman in her 30s who had recovered from COVID-19. The CDR3 sequence is CASSLGGFDSPLHF. The nucleotide sequence reads as follows: TGTGCCAGCAGCTTGGGGGGTTTTGATTCACCCCTCCACTTT.